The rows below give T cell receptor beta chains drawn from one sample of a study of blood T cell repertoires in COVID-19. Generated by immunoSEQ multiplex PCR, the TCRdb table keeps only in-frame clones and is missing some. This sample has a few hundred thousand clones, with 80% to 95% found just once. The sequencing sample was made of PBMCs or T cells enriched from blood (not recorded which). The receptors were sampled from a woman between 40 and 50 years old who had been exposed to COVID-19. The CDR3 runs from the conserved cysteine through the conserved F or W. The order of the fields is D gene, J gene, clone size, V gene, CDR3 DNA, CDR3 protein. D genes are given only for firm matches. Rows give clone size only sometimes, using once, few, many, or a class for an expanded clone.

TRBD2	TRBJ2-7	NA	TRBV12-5	TGTGCTAGTGGTTCCCCCGGCGGGGGGACCACCTACGAGCAGTACTTC	CASGSPGGGTTYEQYF
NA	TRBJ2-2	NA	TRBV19	TGTGCCAGTAGTACTTCTAACACCGGGGAGCTGTTTTTT	CASSTSNTGELFF
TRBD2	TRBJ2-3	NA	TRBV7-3	TGTGCCAGCAGCTTAAGAGCGGGGGGCCCCTCTATACTTAGCACAGATACGCAGTATTTT	CASSLRAGGPSILSTDTQYF
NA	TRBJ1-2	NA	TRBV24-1	TGTGCCACCAGTGATGGGGCCCACGGCTACACCTTC	CATSDGAHGYTF
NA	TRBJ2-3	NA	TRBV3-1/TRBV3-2	TGTGCCAGCAGCCCAGCGGCCGGGACAGATACGCAGTATTTT	CASSPAAGTDTQYF
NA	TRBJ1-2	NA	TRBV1	TGCACCAGCAGCGGGACAGCGGGCAACTATGGCTACACCTTC	CTSSGTAGNYGYTF
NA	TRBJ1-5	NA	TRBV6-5	TGTGCCAGCAGGGACCGACAGGATAATCAGCCCCAGCATTTT	CASRDRQDNQPQHF
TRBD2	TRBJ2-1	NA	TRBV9	TGTGCCAGCAGCGCGGTAGCGGGACGGGGAAATGAGCAGTTCTTC	CASSAVAGRGNEQFF
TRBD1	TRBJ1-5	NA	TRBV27	TGTGCCAGCAGTAAAGACCGGACAGGGGGCAATCAGCCCCAGCATTTT	CASSKDRTGGNQPQHF
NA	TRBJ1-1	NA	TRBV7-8	TGTGCCAGCAGCTTAGCAGGGACAAGGAACACTGAAGCTTTCTTT	CASSLAGTRNTEAFF
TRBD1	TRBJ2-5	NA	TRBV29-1	TGCAGCGTCGCGGACAGGGGGCAAATGGAGACCCAGTACTTC	CSVADRGQMETQYF
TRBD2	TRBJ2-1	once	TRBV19	TGTGCCAGTAACCCCCTAGCGGGGTACAATGAGCAGTTCTTC	CASNPLAGYNEQFF
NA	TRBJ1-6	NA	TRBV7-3	TGTGCCAGCGGGACACAGAATTCACCCCTCCACTTT	CASGTQNSPLHF
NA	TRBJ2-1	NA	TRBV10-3	TGTGCCATCAGTGAGGGAGGGGGCGACTACAATGAGCAGTTCTTC	CAISEGGGDYNEQFF
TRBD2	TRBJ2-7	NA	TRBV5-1	TGCGCCAGCAGCTTGCCTAGCGGGAGGATAAGCTACGAGCAGTACTTC	CASSLPSGRISYEQYF
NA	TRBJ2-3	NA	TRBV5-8	TGTGCCAGCAGCCGCAGCTCCGGAGGTGGCGATACGCAGTATTTT	CASSRSSGGGDTQYF
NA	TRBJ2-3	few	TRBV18	TGTGCCAGCTTCTACGGACAAATCACAGATACGCAGTATTTT	CASFYGQITDTQYF
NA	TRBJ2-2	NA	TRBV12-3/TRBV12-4	TGTGCCATCCAAAAAACGAACACCGGGGAGCTGTTTTTT	CAIQKTNTGELFF
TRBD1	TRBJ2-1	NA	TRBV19	TGTGCCAGCATGCAGGGGGCCTCCTACAATGAGCAGTTCTTC	CASMQGASYNEQFF
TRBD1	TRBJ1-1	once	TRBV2	TGTGCCACCAAGACAGGGGAAAAGAACACTGAAGCTTTCTTT	CATKTGEKNTEAFF
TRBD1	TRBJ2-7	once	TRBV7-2	TGTGCCAGCAGCCCACGACAGGGCTACGAGCAGTACTTC	CASSPRQGYEQYF
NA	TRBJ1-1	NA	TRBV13	TGTGCCAGCAGCACCTGGCGGGAGGCTTTCTTT	CASSTWREAFF
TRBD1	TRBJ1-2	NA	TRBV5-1	TGCGCCAGCAGCTTGGGGACAGGTTATGGCTACACCTTC	CASSLGTGYGYTF
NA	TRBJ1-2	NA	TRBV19	TGTGCCAGTAGTCCGACAGGAAACTATGGCTACACCTTC	CASSPTGNYGYTF
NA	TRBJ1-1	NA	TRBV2	TGTGCCAGCAGTGAATTGGACACTGGGAACACTGAAGCTTTCTTT	CASSELDTGNTEAFF
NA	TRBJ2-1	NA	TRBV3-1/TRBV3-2	TGTGCCAGCAGCCAACCGGGCCTAGGGGGAATGAATGAGCAGTTCTTC	CASSQPGLGGMNEQFF
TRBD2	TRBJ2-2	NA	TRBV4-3	TGCGCCAGCAGCCAAGAGGTAGCGGGCCTGAACACCGGGGAGCTGTTTTTT	CASSQEVAGLNTGELFF
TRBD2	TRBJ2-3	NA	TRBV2	TGTGCCAGCAGCCTGCGGAGCGGGGCCCAAGATACGCAGTATTTT	CASSLRSGAQDTQYF
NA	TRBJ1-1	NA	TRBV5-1	TGCGCCAGCAGCTTGGAGTCCGTAGTCATGAACACTGAAGCTTTCTTT	CASSLESVVMNTEAFF
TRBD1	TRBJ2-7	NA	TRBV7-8	TGTGCCAGCAGCCGAGGGGGGACAGGGGGCTACGAGCAGTACTTC	CASSRGGTGGYEQYF
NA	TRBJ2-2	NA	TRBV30	TGTGCCTGGACAGCGAACACCGGGGAGCTGTTTTTT	CAWTANTGELFF
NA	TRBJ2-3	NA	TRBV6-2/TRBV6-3	TGTGCCAGCAGCTCAGGGTGGTCAGATACGCAGTATTTT	CASSSGWSDTQYF
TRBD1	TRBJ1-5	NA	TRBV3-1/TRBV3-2	TGTGCCAGCAGCCTGACAGGGAGCAATCAGCCCCAGCATTTT	CASSLTGSNQPQHF
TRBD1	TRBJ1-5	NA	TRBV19	TGTGCCAGTAGTGGAGGACAGGCCCGGCAGCCCCAGCATTTT	CASSGGQARQPQHF
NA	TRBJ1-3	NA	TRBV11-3	TGTGCCAGCAGCTTCAGGGGAAACACCATATATTTT	CASSFRGNTIYF
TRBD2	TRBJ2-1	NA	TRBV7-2	TGTGCCAGCAGCTTCCTCGCGGGGGCCTACAATGAGCAGTTCTTC	CASSFLAGAYNEQFF
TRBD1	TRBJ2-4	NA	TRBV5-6	TGTGCCAGCAGCTTGGGGGGGACAGACCAAGCCAAAAACATTCAGTACTTC	CASSLGGTDQAKNIQYF
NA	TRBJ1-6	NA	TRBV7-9	TGTGCCAGCAGCCCCGGAGGGTCACCCCTCCACTTT	CASSPGGSPLHF
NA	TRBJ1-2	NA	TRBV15	TGTGCCACCAGCATTGGCGGAGGGCCCACCTATGGCTACACCTTC	CATSIGGGPTYGYTF
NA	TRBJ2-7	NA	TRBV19	TGTGCCAGTAGTCCCCGACTAGATGGCGAGCAGTACTTC	CASSPRLDGEQYF
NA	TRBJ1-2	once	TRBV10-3	TGTGCCATCAGTGAGGGGCAGGGCTATGGCTACACCTTC	CAISEGQGYGYTF
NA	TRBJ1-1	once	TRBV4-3	TGCGCCAGCAGCCGACAACCGGGGGGAAACACTGAAGCTTTCTTT	CASSRQPGGNTEAFF
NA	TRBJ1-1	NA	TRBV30	TGTGCCTGGAGTCCGGGAGAAGGGTTATTGAGGAACACTGAAGCTTTCTTT	CAWSPGEGLLRNTEAFF
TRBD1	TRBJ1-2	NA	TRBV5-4	TGTGCCAGCAGCTTAGTTGGGGACAGGGGCTATGGCTACACCTTC	CASSLVGDRGYGYTF
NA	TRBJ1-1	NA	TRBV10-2	TGCGCCAGCGTCCAGGGCCGCACTGAAGCTTTCTTT	CASVQGRTEAFF
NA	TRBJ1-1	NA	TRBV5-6	TGTGCCAGCAGCGGTGCAGGGGTTCACACTGAAGCTTTCTTT	CASSGAGVHTEAFF
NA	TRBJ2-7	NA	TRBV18	TGTGCCAGCTCACCATTGGCAGACTCCTACGAGCAGTACTTC	CASSPLADSYEQYF
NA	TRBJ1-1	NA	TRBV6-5	TGTGCCAGCTGGGAGACTCGCCCAAACACTGAAGCTTTCTTT	CASWETRPNTEAFF
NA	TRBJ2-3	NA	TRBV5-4	TGTGCCAGCAGCTTCGGAGGGCGACTGAGGGATACGCAGTATTTT	CASSFGGRLRDTQYF
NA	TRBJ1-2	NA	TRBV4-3	TGCGCCAGCAGCCAAGATGGTACGGGAAGAGGAGGCTACACCTTC	CASSQDGTGRGGYTF
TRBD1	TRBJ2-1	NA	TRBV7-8	TGTGCCAGCAGCCCGGGACAGCTGCATGAGCAGTTCTTC	CASSPGQLHEQFF
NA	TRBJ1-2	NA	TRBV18	TGTGCCAGCTCACCACTCAGCGGTGGGAGGGATGGCTACACCTTC	CASSPLSGGRDGYTF
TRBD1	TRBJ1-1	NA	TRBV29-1	TGCAGCGTTGGGCAGGGGGCGATGAACACTGAAGCTTTCTTT	CSVGQGAMNTEAFF
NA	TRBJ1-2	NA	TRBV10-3	TGTGCCATCAGTGATTACGAGGGAAGGGGCTACACCTTC	CAISDYEGRGYTF
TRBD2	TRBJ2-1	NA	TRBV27	TGTGCCAGCAGTTCCCCAAGCGGGGGGGCCAATGAGCAGTTCTTC	CASSSPSGGANEQFF
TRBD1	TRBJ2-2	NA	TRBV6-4	TGTGCCAGCAGACCCGACTCGGGACAGTCTGGGGAGCTGTTTTTT	CASRPDSGQSGELFF
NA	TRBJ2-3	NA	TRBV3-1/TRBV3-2	TGTGCCAGCACCCAGGGGATGGACACCTGTTCAAGATACACAGATACGCAGTATTTT	CASTQGMDTCSRYTDTQYF
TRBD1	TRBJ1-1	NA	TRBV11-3	TGTGCCAGCAGCGGACAGGGTGCGGGCACTGAAGCTTTCTTT	CASSGQGAGTEAFF
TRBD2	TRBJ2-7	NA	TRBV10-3	TGTGCCATCAGTGGAGGGACTAGTTCCTACGAGCAGTACTTC	CAISGGTSSYEQYF